The rows below give T cell receptor beta chains drawn from one sample of a study of early T cells in non-severe SARS-CoV-2 infection. TCRdb re-called the 5' RACE reads with MiXCR, one entry per CDR3 protein. In the table there are 25,000 to 35,000 distinct CDR3 sequences, approximately 5.6% of which are singletons. The sample was whole blood. The receptor set was obtained from an adult who was a healthcare worker with PCR-confirmed SARS-CoV-2 infection or an uninfected control (not recorded which). CDR3s include the opening cysteine and the closing phenylalanine or tryptophan. Fields, in order: V gene, J gene, D gene, clone size, CDR3 DNA, CDR3 protein. D genes are given only for firm matches. Size values are once, few and many counts, or a class for expanded clones, and some rows have none.

TRBV6-1	TRBJ2-1	TRBD2	many	TGTGCCAGCAGAGGACTAGCGGGGGCCTACAATGAGCAGTTCTTC	CASRGLAGAYNEQFF
TRBV6-5	TRBJ2-1	TRBD1	.	TGTGCCAGCACCCCCGGGACAGGGGGTTTCGGTGAGCAGTTCTTC	CASTPGTGGFGEQFF
TRBV27	TRBJ2-3	TRBD2	few	TGTGCCAGCAGTCCGGGACTAGCGGGAGGGCTAAGCACAGATACGCAGTATTTT	CASSPGLAGGLSTDTQYF
TRBV18	TRBJ2-2	.	few	TGTGCCAGCTCACCGGAGCTAGGCGGAGGGATCGGGGAGCTGTTTTTT	CASSPELGGGIGELFF
TRBV11-2	TRBJ2-3	.	many	TGTGCCAGCAGCCCCCAAAGGACAAGCACAGATACGCAGTATTTT	CASSPQRTSTDTQYF
TRBV5-1	TRBJ2-5	.	few	TGCGCCAGCAGCCTGGGCTCCCGGGCTCCAGAGACCCAGTACTTC	CASSLGSRAPETQYF
TRBV20-1	TRBJ2-7	TRBD1	many	TGCAGTGCTAGAGATTGGGACAGTCTTTCCTACGAGCAGTACTTC	CSARDWDSLSYEQYF
TRBV7-2	TRBJ1-1	.	few	TGTGCCAGCAGCTTAGCGCCGGGACGGGCGAACACTGAAGCTTTCTTT	CASSLAPGRANTEAFF
TRBV6-6	TRBJ1-3	.	many	TGTGCCAGCAGTTACTCGAGGGGCAGGGGATCTGGAAACACCATATATTTT	CASSYSRGRGSGNTIYF
TRBV12-3/TRBV12-4	TRBJ2-3	.	few	TGTGCCAGCAGTGCCCCAATCGGCGATACGCAGTATTTT	CASSAPIGDTQYF
TRBV5-6	TRBJ2-7	.	.	TGTGCCAGCAGCTTGGCTGAAGGGCCCTACGAGCAGTACTTC	CASSLAEGPYEQYF
TRBV4-2	TRBJ2-7	.	.	TGTGCCAGCAGCCAAGAAGGGTCGGGGGATATTTTTTACGAGCAGTACTTC	CASSQEGSGDIFYEQYF
TRBV5-4	TRBJ1-1	.	many	TGTGCCAGCAGCTTGTATGGGGGAGGGACTGAAGCTTTCTTT	CASSLYGGGTEAFF
TRBV7-2	TRBJ2-2	.	many	TGTGCCAGCAGCCCGGGACGGTTACTGTTTTTT	CASSPGRLLFF
TRBV7-9	TRBJ1-2	TRBD1	many	TGTGCCAGCAGCCACGCCAACCTCAGACAGGGATCAGATGGCTACACCTTC	CASSHANLRQGSDGYTF
TRBV7-9	TRBJ2-7	.	many	TGTGCCAGCAGCACAGGCCTAGACTTCACCTACGAGCAGTACTTC	CASSTGLDFTYEQYF
TRBV27	TRBJ1-6	.	.	TGTGCCAGCAGTTTATCGTGGGGGAATAATAATTCACCCCTCCACTTT	CASSLSWGNNNSPLHF
TRBV6-5	TRBJ1-1	TRBD1	many	TGTGCCAGCAGTCTCCCGGGACAGGGGCTACGAACAGCTTTCTTT	CASSLPGQGLRTAFF
TRBV5-6	TRBJ2-3	TRBD2	.	TGTGCCAGCAGCTTTTCTAGCGGGAGCGCGCAGTATTTT	CASSFSSGSAQYF
TRBV3-1	TRBJ2-5	.	many	TGTGCCAGCAGTCTTACCTGGACAGAGACCCAGTACTTC	CASSLTWTETQYF
TRBV7-9	TRBJ2-1	.	.	TGTGCCAGCAGCTCGGATATTCGATGGAGTGAGCAGTTCTTC	CASSSDIRWSEQFF
TRBV6-2/TRBV6-3	TRBJ2-7	.	many	TGTGCCAGCAGTTACCTCCAGGGAAACTCCTACGAGCAGTACTTC	CASSYLQGNSYEQYF
TRBV5-1	TRBJ2-1	TRBD2	.	TGCGCCAGCAGGCCAAGGGAGGGTAATGAGCAGTTCTTC	CASRPREGNEQFF
TRBV4-3	TRBJ2-7	.	many	TGCGCCAGCAGCCAAGAACTAGGGATTAACTACGAGCAGTACTTC	CASSQELGINYEQYF
TRBV2	TRBJ1-4	TRBD1	many	TGTGCCAGCAGAACCGCCGCCGGGACAGCTAATGAAAAACTGTTTTTT	CASRTAAGTANEKLFF
TRBV7-9	TRBJ2-1	TRBD2	many	TGTGCCAGCAGCAGATGGACTAGCGTTACATACAATGAGCAGTTCTTC	CASSRWTSVTYNEQFF
TRBV19	TRBJ2-7	.	many	TGTGCCAGTACCTCCTGGGGAAACAACGAGCAGTACTTC	CASTSWGNNEQYF
TRBV6-2/TRBV6-3	TRBJ2-1	TRBD2	.	TGTGCCAGCAGTTACGAACTAGCGGGACGACATGAGCAGTTCTTC	CASSYELAGRHEQFF
TRBV4-3	TRBJ2-7	.	many	TGCGCCAGCAGCCAAGAGGTAGAATACGAGCAGTACTTC	CASSQEVEYEQYF
TRBV20-1	TRBJ2-7	.	few	TGCAGTGCTAGAGAGGCTACGTGGCAGTACTTC	CSAREATWQYF
TRBV3-1	TRBJ2-1	TRBD2	.	TGTGCCAGCAGCCTCCGGGACTACGGAAAGCCTGAGCAGTTCTTC	CASSLRDYGKPEQFF
TRBV18	TRBJ2-7	.	many	TGTGCCAGCTCACCACCACTGCGGGCCGACTACGAGCAGTACTTC	CASSPPLRADYEQYF
TRBV7-2	TRBJ2-3	TRBD2	many	TGTGCCAGCAGCTTAAGGGAGGGCCGGACAGATACGCAGTATTTT	CASSLREGRTDTQYF
TRBV28	TRBJ1-5	.	many	TGTGCCAGCAGTTTACCGGGCCCTTCAAATCAGCCCCAGCATTTT	CASSLPGPSNQPQHF
TRBV11-2	TRBJ2-1	TRBD1	once	TGTGCCAGCAGCTGGGGACAGGGGGCAGACAATGAGCAGTTCTTC	CASSWGQGADNEQFF
TRBV7-3	TRBJ2-1	.	few	TGTGCCAGCAGCTCCGGGACGGCGGGTTCTGAGCAGTTCTTC	CASSSGTAGSEQFF
TRBV7-3	TRBJ2-1	TRBD2	many	TGTGCCAGCGGGCTAGCGGGAGGAAATGAGCAGTTCTTC	CASGLAGGNEQFF
TRBV13	TRBJ2-7	TRBD2	few	TGTGCCAGCAGCCCGGGACTAGCGGGGGCCTACGAGCAGTACTTC	CASSPGLAGAYEQYF
TRBV24-1	TRBJ1-1	.	many	TGTGCCACCAGTGATTGGGGTGCTGACGGCCGCACTGAAGCTTTCTTT	CATSDWGADGRTEAFF
TRBV6-6	TRBJ2-5	TRBD2	many	TGTGCCAGCAGTTACTCGGGACTAGCGGGAGGACAAGAGACCCAGTACTTC	CASSYSGLAGGQETQYF
TRBV18	TRBJ2-2	.	.	TGTGCCAGCTCCCAGACCGGGACATCGGGAACCGGGGAGCTGTTTTTT	CASSQTGTSGTGELFF
TRBV5-1	TRBJ1-4	TRBD1	many	TGCGCCAGCAGCTCGGGGACAGGATCCGAAAAACTGTTTTTT	CASSSGTGSEKLFF
TRBV12-5	TRBJ2-2	.	few	TGTGCTAGTGGTTCCCTCATGGGGGAGCTGTTTTTT	CASGSLMGELFF
TRBV7-9	TRBJ2-7	.	many	TGTGCCAGCAGCTTGGGCGAAGAGCAGTACTTC	CASSLGEEQYF
TRBV27	TRBJ2-6	.	.	TGTGCCAGCAAGCCACAACCGTCTGGGGCCAACGTCCTGACTTTC	CASKPQPSGANVLTF